Detailed here is one T cell receptor (beta chain). This specimen belongs to a study of cytomegalovirus exposure and HLA in healthy donors. The CDR3 has 12 amino acids. Looked up from germline, CDR1 is SQVTM and CDR2 is ANQGSEA. V was pared by 2 bases and J by 3 bases, with 7 bases between. This PCR relied on a set of 60 Vbeta primers and 13 Jbeta primers. TCRdb's table, derived via immunoSEQ multiplex PCR, lists solely in-frame clones and lacks some. The table includes about 110,000 clones, roughly four fifths detected once. This sequence joins TRBV29-1 and TRBJ1-2; D might be TRBD1 (5 bases). This receptor was obtained from a man between 35 and 55 years old in good health and CMV-seronegative. Material: PBMCs. CDR3 sequence reads: CSVERGYYGYTF. CDR3 nucleotide sequence: TGCAGCGTTGAAAGGGGATACTATGGCTACACCTTC.